Below are 11 T cell receptor beta chains sequenced from a single sample in a study of T cell changes during pregnancy in multiple sclerosis. The repertoire was sequenced with immunoSEQ multiplex PCR; TCRdb's copy has only in-frame clones and lacks some. The data contain 98,000 or so clones, 80% to 95% of them singletons. The sequencing used peripheral blood, collected after pregnancy. These receptors were obtained from a female donor with multiple sclerosis, enrolled in a pregnancy study.

The chain links TRBV5-1 to TRBJ1-2; D call uncertain. The V gene lost 0 bases and the J gene lost 2 bases, with 11 bases spanning the gap. The CDR3 sequence is 15 residues long. Germline CDR1 SGHRS, CDR2 YFSETQ. The DNA for the CDR3 is TGCGCCAGCAGCTTGGGGCTACAGATCAACTATGGCTACACCTTC. Protein product: CASSLGLQINYGYTF.

The rearrangement links TRBV5-7 to TRBJ2-5, with 9 bases aligning to TRBD1. TRBV5-7 is identified as an open reading frame with a role that is uncertain. The CDR3 covers 16 residues. Trimming cost V 7 bases and J 4 bases; bases outside gene matches: 14. The CDR3 sequence: CASHIHGTGLLETQYF. CDR3 DNA: TGTGCCAGCCACATCCATGGGACAGGGTTGTTAGAGACCCAGTACTTC.

The CDR3 loop is CATSGASSYEQYF. CDR3 bases: TGTGCCACATCGGGAGCGTCTTCCTACGAGCAGTACTTC. The gene calls are TRBV28 and TRBJ2-7; maybe TRBD2 (6 bases). This CDR3 region has 13 residues. V lost 10 bases to trimming and J lost 1 base, with 14 bases between them. In germline, CDR1 is MDHEN, CDR2 SYDVKM.

This chain joins TRBV6-5 and TRBJ2-3; D is undetermined. The germline V gene encodes CDR1 MNHEY and CDR2 SVGAGI. V was shortened by 6 bases and J by 0 bases, with 13 bases between the two germline ends. The CDR3 runs to 15 residues. The CDR3 DNA follows: TGTGCCAGCAGCGCGCGAGTGACTAGCACAGATACGCAGTATTTT. Translation gives CASSARVTSTDTQYF.

The chain couples TRBV5-1 to TRBJ2-3; 10 bases are a match to TRBD2. Germline V gives CDR1 SGHRS, CDR2 YFSETQ. The CDR3 extends over 16 amino acids. Unmatched junction bases numbered 9, after V lost 2 bases and J lost 6 bases. CDR3 in DNA: TGCGCCAGCAGCTTAAGGACTAGCGGCTCCCGGGATACGCAGTATTTT. Translation gives CASSLRTSGSRDTQYF.

The CDR3 sequence is CASSAETAREEQYF. The CDR3 DNA is TGTGCCAGCAGCGCGGAGACAGCCAGGGAAGAGCAGTACTTC. The rearrangement links TRBV13 to TRBJ2-7; a weak D match, TRBD1 (5 bases). Trimming left V 5 bases short and J 7 bases short, with 18 bases between. The CDR3 consists of 14 residues. Looked up from germline, CDR1 is PRHDT and CDR2 is FYEKMQ (reference sequence).

The rearrangement joins TRBV6-5 to TRBJ2-3; 7 positions agree with TRBD2. Germline V gene lookup returns CDR1 MNHEY and CDR2 SVGAGI. This CDR3 is 11 amino acids long. The CDR3 DNA sequence: TGTGCTGCCAGCGGGGCAGATACGCAGTATTTT. Its protein product is CAASGADTQYF.

V gene TRBV4-1 combines with J gene TRBJ1-1; the D gene is possibly TRBD1 (6 bases). Per the germline V gene, CDR1 is MGHRA and CDR2 is YSYEKL. Trimming shortened V by 4 bases and J by 6 bases, and 15 bases separated the two germline ends. CDR3 length: 14 amino acids. The CDR3 is CASSLIHTGSEAFF. In DNA, the CDR3 is TGCGCCAGCAGCCTCATACACACAGGGTCTGAAGCTTTCTTT.

This clone has just one count. This chain links TRBV6-4 with TRBJ2-2, with TRBD2 matching 10 bases. V shed 2 bases, J shed 3 bases, and the junction held 3 bases outside the gene matches. CDR1 MRHNA and CDR2 SNTAGT come from the germline V gene. The CDR3 runs 16 residues. In DNA, the CDR3 is TGTGCCAGCAGTGACAGGACTAGCGGTCACACCGGGGAGCTGTTTTTT. Protein sequence: CASSDRTSGHTGELFF.

This clone is a singleton in its sample. The gene calls are TRBV27 and TRBJ2-5, with TRBD1 matching over 7 bases. CDR3 length equals 14 residues. CDR1 MNHEY and CDR2 SMNVEV come from the germline V gene (reference sequence). Trimming took 4 bases from V and 2 from J; bases not matched to a gene: 4. DNA of the CDR3: TGTGCCAGCAGTTCAATACAGGGGCAAGAGACCCAGTACTTC. Translation: CASSSIQGQETQYF.

The V gene is TRBV28, the J gene TRBJ2-7, with no clear D. V was cut by 6 bases and J by 6 bases, with 12 bases left in between. The CDR3 loop spans 12 amino acids. CDR1 and CDR2 from the germline V gene are MDHEN and SYDVKM. CDR3 DNA: TGTGCCAGCAGCCTCCCCCGAGTCGAGCAGTACTTC. This sequence encodes CASSLPRVEQYF.